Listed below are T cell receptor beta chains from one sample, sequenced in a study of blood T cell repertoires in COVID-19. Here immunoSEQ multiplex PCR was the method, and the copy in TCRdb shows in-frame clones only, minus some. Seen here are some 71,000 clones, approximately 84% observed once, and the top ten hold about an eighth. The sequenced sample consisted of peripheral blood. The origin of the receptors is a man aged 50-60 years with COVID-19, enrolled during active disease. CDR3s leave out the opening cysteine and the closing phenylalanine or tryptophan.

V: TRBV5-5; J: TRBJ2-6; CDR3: ASSLAGRSSGANVLT
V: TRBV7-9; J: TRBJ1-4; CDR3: ASSLTGGNEKLF
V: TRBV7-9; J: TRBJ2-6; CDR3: ASSLVSGSGANVLT
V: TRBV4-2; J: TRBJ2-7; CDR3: ASSQDHTGGPSYEQY
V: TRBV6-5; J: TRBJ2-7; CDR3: ASSRDRTYEQY
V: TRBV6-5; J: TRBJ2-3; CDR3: ASSRTAPGTDTQY
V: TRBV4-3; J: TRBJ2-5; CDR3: ASSQGRVYETQY
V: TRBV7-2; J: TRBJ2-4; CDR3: ASSLGLAGGWNIQY
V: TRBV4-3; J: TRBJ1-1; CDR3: ASSQDQGADTEAF
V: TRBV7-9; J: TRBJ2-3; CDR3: ASSFPPGGGLSTDTQY
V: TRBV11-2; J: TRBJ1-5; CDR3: ASSPAGITGNQPQH
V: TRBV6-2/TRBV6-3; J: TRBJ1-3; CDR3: ASSLARGRPSGNTIY
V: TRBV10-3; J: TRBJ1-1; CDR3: AIIRDSGFTEAF
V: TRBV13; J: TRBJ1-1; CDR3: ASSLGSGEAF
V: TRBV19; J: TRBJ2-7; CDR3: ASSPGGQMINEQY
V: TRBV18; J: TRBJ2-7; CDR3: ASSPAGLEQY
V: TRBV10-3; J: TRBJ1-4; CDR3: AVGGGEKLF
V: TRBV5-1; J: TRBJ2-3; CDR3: ASSLGGTWQY
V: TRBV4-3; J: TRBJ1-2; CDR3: ASSQEQGNGYT
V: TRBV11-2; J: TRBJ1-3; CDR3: ASSPRGGSSGNTIY
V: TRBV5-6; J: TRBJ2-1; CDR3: ASSFPTQGDKDEQF
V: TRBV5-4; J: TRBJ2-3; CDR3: ASSFQGGGPDTQY
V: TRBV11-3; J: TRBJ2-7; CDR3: ASSLNAYSYEQY
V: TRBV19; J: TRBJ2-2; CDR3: ASSISAYPGELF
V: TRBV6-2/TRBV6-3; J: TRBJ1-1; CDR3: ASSYSQGSTEAF
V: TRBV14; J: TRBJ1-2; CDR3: ASSQDPQVGYGYT